This T cell receptor (beta chain) was recovered during a study of control samples from healthy donors and cancer patients. Generated by immunoSEQ multiplex PCR, the TCRdb table keeps only in-frame clones and is missing some. The top ten hold over 1% of the sample, which has around 150,000 clones, just over 95% seen once. The CDR3 extends over 13 amino acids. V was pared by 5 bases and J by 6 bases, with 11 bases between. The chain couples TRBV12-3 or TRBV12-4 to TRBJ1-5, with a weak D call TRBD1 (5 bases). The receptor was isolated from a woman in her twenties or thirties in good health. Sequencing was performed on blood. The CDR3 is CASSETVIQPQHF. For the CDR3, the DNA is TGTGCCAGCAGTGAGACAGTGATTCAGCCCCAGCATTTT.